The 23 T cell receptor beta chains listed next were all sequenced from one sample in a study of control samples from healthy donors and cancer patients. Libraries were prepared by immunoSEQ multiplex PCR; TCRdb keeps only in-frame clonotypes and omits some of them. The top ten hold over 1.5% of the sample, which has about 120,000 clones, more than 85% seen once. Sequencing was performed on PBMCs. The source is a man in his forties or fifties with head and neck cancer.

In the case of this clone: One end of the junction is discordant with germline, which a read error may explain. V gene TRBV4-3 combines with J gene TRBJ1-1; possible D gene TRBD1, 5 bases. The CDR3 has 13 residues. Germline values: CDR1 LGHNA, CDR2 YSLEER. The CDR3 region is CASSQALGTETFF. The CDR3 DNA follows: TGCGCCAGCAGCCAAGCCCTTGGGACTGAAACTTTCTTT.

The chain combines TRBV6-5 with TRBJ2-7, with D unresolved. Trimming left V 3 bases short and J 3 bases short, with 12 bases between. Germline CDR1 reads MNHEY; CDR2 reads SVGAGI. The CDR3 covers 14 residues. The CDR3 region is CASSYYSRGYEQYF. In DNA form, the CDR3 reads TGTGCCAGCAGTTATTACAGTCGCGGCTACGAGCAGTACTTC.

V usage is TRBV9 and J usage is TRBJ1-6; D uncertain. The CDR3 spans 15 residues. Between the trimmed V and J ends, which lost 0 bases and 7 bases, there was a span of 11 bases. Germline V CDR1 and CDR2: SGDLS, YYNGEE. The CDR3 loop reads CASSVGQSSNSPLHF. CDR3 nucleotide sequence: TGTGCCAGCAGCGTAGGGCAGTCTTCGAATTCACCCCTCCACTTT.

The chain joins TRBV5-6 to TRBJ1-1, with D uncertain. V lost 2 bases to trimming and J lost 2 bases, with 7 bases between them. Looked up from germline, CDR1 is SGHDT and CDR2 is YYEEEE. The CDR3 sequence is 13 residues long. The CDR3 region is CASSFVQNTEAFF. As DNA, the CDR3 is TGTGCCAGCAGCTTTGTGCAAAACACTGAAGCTTTCTTT. Using reference TRBV5-6 and TRBJ1-1 for the parts outside the CDR3, the full variable domain is DAGVTQSPTHLIKTRGQQVTLRCSPKSGHDTVSWYQQALGQGPQFIFQYYEEEERQRGNFPDRFSGHQFPNYSSELNVNALLLGDSALYLCASSFVQNTEAFFGQGTRLTVV.

The V and J genes are TRBV7-3 and TRBJ2-6, with unresolved D. With 4 bases removed from V and 2 bases from J, the gap between germline ends came to 0 bases. The CDR3 is 12 amino acids. Per germline, CDR1 SGHTA and CDR2 FQGTGA. The CDR3 coding sequence is TGTGCCAGCAGCTCTGGGGCCAACGTCCTGACTTTC. Translating gives CASSSGANVLTF.

This chain joins TRBV9 and TRBJ1-2; D unresolved. V shed 7 bases and J shed 3 bases, with 10 bases lying between them. Germline assignment: CDR1 SGDLS and CDR2 YYNGEE. The CDR3 consists of 12 residues. The CDR3 is CASSSQYYGYTF. Written as DNA, the CDR3 is TGTGCCAGCTCCAGCCAATACTATGGCTACACCTTC.

The J gene is TRBJ2-1, the V gene TRBV7-8, with 7 positions matching TRBD2. The CDR3 covers 15 residues. Trimming at V came to 3 bases and at J to 2 bases, leaving 4 bases not matched to a gene. Germline V gene lookup returns CDR1 SGHVS and CDR2 FQNEAQ. Here the CDR3 reads CASSFPGTTYNEQFF. The CDR3 coding sequence is TGTGCCAGCAGCTTCCCCGGGACTACCTACAATGAGCAGTTCTTC.

The rearrangement joins TRBV30 to TRBJ2-1, with D perhaps matching TRBD1 (6 bases). This CDR3 is 14 amino acids long. Deletions cut 0 bases from V and 7 bases from J, with 13 bases between. Looked up from germline, CDR1 is GTSNPN and CDR2 is SVGIG (reference sequence). This chain's CDR3 is CAWSVHRRGNEQFF. CDR3 coding DNA: TGTGCCTGGAGTGTACACCGCAGGGGAAATGAGCAGTTCTTC. Drawing the rest from reference TRBV30 and TRBJ2-1, the complete variable domain is SQTIHQWPATLVQPVGSPLSLECTVEGTSNPNLYWYRQAAGRGLQLLFYSVGIGQISSEVPQNLSASRPQDRQFILSSKKLLLSDSGFYLCAWSVHRRGNEQFFGPGTRLTVL.

This chain connects TRBV24-1 to TRBJ2-4; perhaps TRBD2 as D (7 bases). This CDR3 comprises 15 residues. The germline V gene has CDR1 KGHDR and CDR2 SFDVKD. Deletions cut 4 bases from V and 8 bases from J, with 17 bases between. The CDR3 DNA follows: TGTGCCACCAGTGACCCCTCGGAGGGGGGGGACATTCAGTACTTC. Translating gives CATSDPSEGGDIQYF.

This clone has just one count. This chain uses TRBV7-2 with TRBJ1-2, with 9 bases lining up with TRBD1. This CDR3 has 14 residues. With 5 bases clipped from V and 6 bases from J, the junction kept 7 bases outside the gene matches. Germline V gives CDR1 SGHTA, CDR2 FQGNSA. The CDR3 region is CASSPDGTGNGYTF. The CDR3 DNA reads TGTGCCAGCAGCCCCGACGGGACAGGGAATGGCTACACCTTC.

The chain links TRBV5-4 to TRBJ1-2; D not resolved. The CDR3 runs to 12 residues. Germline V lookup: CDR1 SGHNT, CDR2 YYREEE (reference sequence). Trimming removed 4 bases from V and 3 bases from J, with 7 bases in between. The CDR3 here is CASSQNYYGYTF. CDR3 bases: TGTGCCAGCAGCCAGAATTACTATGGCTACACCTTC.

The chain employs TRBV19 and TRBJ1-2; D is unresolved. Between the trimmed V and J ends, which lost 7 bases and 5 bases, there was a span of 20 bases. Germline V gene lookup returns CDR1 LNHDA and CDR2 SQIVND (reference sequence). There are 15 residues in the CDR3. CDR3 sequence (DNA): TGTGCCAGTACCCCGGGATCTTCTAGTAGGTATGGCTACACCTTC. The encoded protein is CASTPGSSSRYGYTF.

The chain uses TRBV6-4 and TRBJ1-6; D unresolved. The CDR3 totals 13 residues. V shed 5 bases and J shed 8 bases, with 10 bases lying between them. CDR1 is MRHNA, CDR2 SNTAGT, per germline. In DNA form, the CDR3 reads TGTGCCAGCAGTCTGGAGTCGGATTCACCCCTCCACTTT. As protein: CASSLESDSPLHF.

The rearrangement uses TRBV27 and TRBJ1-6; D gene unclear. CDR1 is MNHEY, CDR2 SMNVEV, per germline (reference sequence). Trimming took 3 bases from V and 5 from J, leaving 8 bases between them. The CDR3 totals 14 residues. CDR3 sequence reads: CASSFWRNNSPLHF. The CDR3 DNA is TGTGCCAGCAGTTTTTGGCGGAATAATTCACCCCTCCACTTT.

This clone has just one count. The V call is TRBV5-8, the J call TRBJ1-1; D not resolved. The V gene lost 4 bases and the J gene lost 0 bases, with 13 bases spanning the gap. The CDR3 spans 15 residues. The germline gives CDR1 SGHTS, CDR2 YDEGEE. CDR3 in amino acids: CASSLKALMNTEAFF. CDR3 coding DNA: TGTGCCAGCAGCCTGAAGGCCCTCATGAACACTGAAGCTTTCTTT.

V usage is TRBV12-3 or TRBV12-4 and J usage is TRBJ1-1, with unresolved D. V was shortened by 1 base and J by 1 base, with 4 bases between the two germline ends. The CDR3 sequence is 13 residues long. CDR3 in amino acids: CASSLGANTEAFF. The CDR3 region has the DNA TGTGCCAGCAGTTTAGGGGCGAACACTGAAGCTTTCTTT.

The gene calls are TRBV7-8 and TRBJ1-3; D is perhaps TRBD1 (6 bases). Trimming took 4 bases from V and 0 from J, leaving 19 bases between them. The CDR3 is 18 residues long. The germline CDR1 and CDR2 sequences are SGHVS and FQNEAQ. The CDR3 loop is CASSSPGQRTFSGNTIYF. The DNA for the CDR3 is TGTGCCAGCAGCTCCCCGGGACAAAGAACTTTCTCTGGAAACACCATATATTTT.

The chain couples TRBV7-2 to TRBJ2-7; 7 bases fit TRBD1. In germline, CDR1 is SGHTA, CDR2 FQGNSA. The CDR3 runs 15 residues. After removal of 5 bases from V and 2 bases from J, the junction contained 9 bases not matched to a gene. CDR3 protein: CASSPRQGLTYEQYF. In nucleotides, the CDR3 is TGTGCCAGCAGCCCGCGACAGGGTTTAACCTACGAGCAGTACTTC.

The rearrangement links TRBV5-1 to TRBJ2-1, with TRBD2 identical over 12 bases. V dropped 2 bases and J dropped 2; count of bases not matched to a gene: 2. CDR1 is SGHRS, CDR2 YFSETQ, per germline. The CDR3 is made up of 16 amino acids. CDR3 amino acids: CASSLGLAGTYNEQFF. The CDR3 DNA reads as TGCGCCAGCAGCTTAGGACTAGCGGGGACCTACAATGAGCAGTTCTTC. The full variable domain, its missing parts supplied by reference TRBV5-1 and TRBJ2-1, is KAGVTQTPRYLIKTRGQQVTLSCSPISGHRSVSWYQQTPGQGLQFLFEYFSETQRNKGNFPGRFSGRQFSNSRSEMNVSTLELGDSALYLCASSLGLAGTYNEQFFGPGTRLTVL.

This clone was seen only once. The V and J genes are TRBV4-2 and TRBJ2-5, with 11 positions matching TRBD2. This CDR3 is 18 amino acids long. With V trimmed by 1 base and J by 2 bases, 9 bases remained unmatched. Germline lookup yields CDR1 LGHNA and CDR2 YNFKEQ. The CDR3 DNA reads as TGTGCCAGCAGCCAAGCCCTAGCGGGGGGTGGGGGGCAAGAGACCCAGTACTTC. It encodes CASSQALAGGGGQETQYF.

The J gene is TRBJ2-5, the V gene TRBV14; D is ambiguous. Germline V CDR1 and CDR2: SGHDN, FVKESK. CDR3 length: 14 residues. Trimming removed 4 bases from V and 4 bases from J, with 13 bases in between. The CDR3 protein is CASSRSASAETQYF. CDR3 nucleotide sequence: TGTGCCAGCAGCCGTTCCGCTTCCGCAGAGACCCAGTACTTC.

This sequence joins TRBV6-2 or TRBV6-3 and TRBJ2-1, with D possibly matching TRBD1 (6 bases). The germline V gene has CDR1 MNHEY and CDR2 SVGEGT. The CDR3 spans 16 residues. V lost 6 bases, J lost 4 bases, and 19 bases lay in between. In nucleotides, the CDR3 is TGTGCCAGCAGCCCCCCCCGGGACACGGGGTACAATGAGCAGTTCTTC. As protein: CASSPPRDTGYNEQFF.

CDR3 DNA: TGTGCCAGCAGCCCCTTAGGGTGGGGGCAAGAGACCCAGTACTTC. As protein: CASSPLGWGQETQYF. The chain couples TRBV9 to TRBJ2-5; D possibly matches TRBD1 or TRBD2 (5 bases each). The CDR3 runs to 15 residues. Trimming took off 4 bases at V and 2 bases at J, with 15 bases between the two ends. From germline, CDR1 is SGDLS and CDR2 YYNGEE.